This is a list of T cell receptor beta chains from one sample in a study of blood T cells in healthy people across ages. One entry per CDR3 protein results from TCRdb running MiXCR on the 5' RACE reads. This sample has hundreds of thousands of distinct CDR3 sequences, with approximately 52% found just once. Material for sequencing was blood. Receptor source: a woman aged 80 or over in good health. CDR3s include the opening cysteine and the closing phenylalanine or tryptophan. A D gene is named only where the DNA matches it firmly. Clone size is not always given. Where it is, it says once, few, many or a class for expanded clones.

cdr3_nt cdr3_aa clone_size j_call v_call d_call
TGCATGGGGGGTAGCGACGCCTACAATGAGCAGTACTTC CMGGSDAYNEQYF NA TRBJ2-7 TRBV29-1 NA
TGTGCCAGCACCCCCTTTAACGGATTCGAGCAGTACTTC CASTPFNGFEQYF many TRBJ2-7 TRBV28 NA
TGCAGTGCGCCGACTAGCGGAAGGCAGTTCTTC CSAPTSGRQFF many TRBJ2-1 TRBV20-1 TRBD2
TGTGCCACCAGTTTGGGCGGGAGGAGCACAGATACGCAGTATTTT CATSLGGRSTDTQYF NA TRBJ2-3 TRBV24-1 TRBD2
TGTGCCAGCAGCCAAGAGGGTCTTTATGGCTACACCTTC CASSQEGLYGYTF few TRBJ1-2 TRBV4-2 NA
TGCGCCAGCAGCCCCCACGGGCAGGGGGCGCGGGTGAACACTGAAGCTTTCTTT CASSPHGQGARVNTEAFF NA TRBJ1-1 TRBV4-1 TRBD1
TGTGCCAGCAGCTCGATCGGGGCACACTACGAGCAGTACTTC CASSSIGAHYEQYF NA TRBJ2-7 TRBV5-6 NA
TGCGCCAGCCTTGAGGGCGGGTCCCCCTCCTACAATGAGCAGTACTTC CASLEGGSPSYNEQYF few TRBJ2-5 TRBV5-1 NA
TGTGCCAGCAGCCCGATGGCATTTGATGGCTACACCTTC CASSPMAFDGYTF NA TRBJ1-2 TRBV28 NA
TGCAGCGTTGTCCCGGGACAGGGGAAGGGGGGACTGACCATAAATGAGCAGTACTTC CSVVPGQGKGGLTINEQYF NA TRBJ2-5 TRBV29-1 TRBD1
TGTGCCAGCAGGGACCGTTACTATGGCTACACCTTC CASRDRYYGYTF many TRBJ1-2 TRBV6-1 NA
TGCAGTGCTAGAGATCCAGGGGGAAATGAAAAACTGTTTTTT CSARDPGGNEKLFF few TRBJ1-4 TRBV20-1 TRBD1
TGTGCCAGCAGCTTAAGTACAGGGTCTAGCAGGGCAGATACGCAGTATTTT CASSLSTGSSRADTQYF NA TRBJ2-3 TRBV7-3 NA
TGCAGCGCCACCGTCGACTGGAACTTAGCGGGGTTCTCAGATACGCAGTATTTT CSATVDWNLAGFSDTQYF many TRBJ2-3 TRBV29-1 TRBD2
TGTGCCAGCAGCCCTCGGGAGCTCCTTCGAGGGCAGTACTTC CASSPRELLRGQYF NA TRBJ2-7 TRBV7-9 NA
TGCGCCAGCGGCTTGGCCCCCCAGCGGCTAGCGGGGGGCCTCTCAAACAATGAGCAGTTCTTC CASGLAPQRLAGGLSNNEQFF NA TRBJ2-1 TRBV5-1 TRBD2
TGTGCCAGCAGTTTAAACAGGGCGCACGAGCAGTACTTC CASSLNRAHEQYF many TRBJ2-7 TRBV12-3/TRBV12-4 NA
TGTGCCGGGAGGGACAGATGGTACGAGCAGTACTTC CAGRDRWYEQYF NA TRBJ2-7 TRBV6-5 NA
TGTGCCAGCAGTTTAAGAGCGAGCGCAGATACGCAGTATTTT CASSLRASADTQYF once TRBJ2-3 TRBV12-3/TRBV12-4 NA
TGCAGTGCTAGAATTCGGGGGGGCCGTCAAGAGACCCAGTACTTC CSARIRGGRQETQYF NA TRBJ2-5 TRBV20-1 TRBD2
TGTGCCAGCAGTGTACAGACAGGGGGCATGACAGATACGCAGTATTTT CASSVQTGGMTDTQYF NA TRBJ2-3 TRBV6-1 TRBD1
TGTGCCGGCAGCCAAGCGAGGAGGAGCTCCTACAATGAGCAGTTCTTC CAGSQARRSSYNEQFF NA TRBJ2-1 TRBV4-2 NA
TGTGCCAGCAGTGGGGGACAGGGGGCCGGGGAGCTGTTTTTT CASSGGQGAGELFF few TRBJ2-2 TRBV27 TRBD1
TGTGCCAGCAGCCCCGGGACCTCCGGCGAGACCCAGTACTTC CASSPGTSGETQYF NA TRBJ2-5 TRBV7-9 NA
TGCGCCAGTGTGACAGGAGGGGCGAACACTGAAGCTTTCTTT CASVTGGANTEAFF NA TRBJ1-1 TRBV5-1 NA
TGCGCCAGCAGCCAAGCCGCCCGGAAAATTCTCGGGAACACTGAAGCTTTCTTT CASSQAARKILGNTEAFF few TRBJ1-1 TRBV4-1 NA
TGCGCCAGCTCTCGGACTAGCGGGAAAGGAGAGACCCAGTACTTC CASSRTSGKGETQYF many TRBJ2-5 TRBV4-1 TRBD2
TGTGCCAGCAGTGCTCAGGGGGAATCGGGAAAACTGTTTTTT CASSAQGESGKLFF NA TRBJ1-4 TRBV12-3/TRBV12-4 TRBD1
TGCAGTGCCCCGCAGGGTAATTGGCGTGCCGCGAACACCGGGGAGCTGTTTTTT CSAPQGNWRAANTGELFF NA TRBJ2-2 TRBV20-1 NA
TGTGCCAGCAGTCGGGACAGTTACTTGAACACCGGGGAGCTGTTTTTT CASSRDSYLNTGELFF NA TRBJ2-2 TRBV12-3/TRBV12-4 TRBD1
TGTGCCAGCAGTTTAGACGGGGGGGGTAGTACGCAGTATTTT CASSLDGGGSTQYF NA TRBJ2-3 TRBV12-3/TRBV12-4 TRBD2
TGTGCCAGCAGCGCGAGCGGGATGGAGACCCAGTACTTC CASSASGMETQYF NA TRBJ2-5 TRBV7-2 TRBD2
TGCAGCGTTCGTACGGATTCCTACGAGCAGTACTTC CSVRTDSYEQYF few TRBJ2-7 TRBV29-1 NA
TGTGCCAGCAACGACCCCGGGCGGGAAAAACTGTTTTTT CASNDPGREKLFF many TRBJ1-4 TRBV6-1 NA
TGTGCCAGCAGCTTAGAAGGGGCTAATTCACCCCTCCACTTT CASSLEGANSPLHF many TRBJ1-6 TRBV11-3 NA